Listed below are T cell receptor beta chains from one sample, sequenced in a study of cytomegalovirus exposure and HLA in healthy donors. Clones were sequenced by immunoSEQ multiplex PCR, and TCRdb holds only the in-frame ones, with some missing. The sample carries 75,000 to 95,000 clones, approximately 66% recorded once. The sample consisted of PBMCs. The receptors stem from a man aged 30 to 45 in good health and CMV-seronegative. Both conserved end residues are part of each CDR3. The order of the fields is V gene, clone size, D gene, J gene, CDR3 DNA, CDR3 protein. A D gene is named only where the DNA matches it firmly. Part of the rows lack a size; the others show once, few, many or a class for expanded clones.

TRBV19	once	TRBD1	TRBJ2-7	TGTGCCAGTAGTGAGGTCTCGACAGGGAGCTACGAGCAGTACTTC	CASSEVSTGSYEQYF
TRBV7-9	NA	NA	TRBJ2-7	TGTTCCAGCAGCTTGGCGGGGCCCGGATACGAGCAGTACTTC	CSSSLAGPGYEQYF
TRBV7-9	NA	NA	TRBJ2-2	TGTGCCAGCAGCTTAGCGTTTCAGGGTTTAGGACACACCGGGGAGCTGTTTTTT	CASSLAFQGLGHTGELFF
TRBV6-1	NA	NA	TRBJ1-6	TGTGCCAGCAGTGAACCAGTCGCAGGAGGTGCAGATAATTCACCCCTCCACTTT	CASSEPVAGGADNSPLHF
TRBV5-5	NA	NA	TRBJ1-1	TGTGCCAGCAGCCTCGGACAGATTATGAACACTGAAGCTTTCTTT	CASSLGQIMNTEAFF
TRBV7-2	NA	TRBD1	TRBJ1-1	TGTGCCAGCGGACAGGTCCCGAACACTGAAGCTTTCTTT	CASGQVPNTEAFF
TRBV5-4	NA	TRBD1	TRBJ2-7	TGTGCCAGCAGCTGGGGCAAGGGGGCGCCCCCCGAGCAGTACTTC	CASSWGKGAPPEQYF
TRBV2	once	NA	TRBJ1-5	TGTGCCAGCAGTGAACGGGGAATCAGCAATCAGCCCCAGCATTTT	CASSERGISNQPQHF
TRBV7-2	NA	NA	TRBJ2-3	TGTGCCAGCAGCTCCAGGGGGGACCGATCCACAGATACGCAGTATTTT	CASSSRGDRSTDTQYF
TRBV11-3	NA	TRBD2	TRBJ2-3	TGTGCCAGCAGCTTTAGCGGGAGGGTTACAGATACGCAGTATTTT	CASSFSGRVTDTQYF
TRBV19	NA	NA	TRBJ2-7	TGTGCCAGTAGCCCAGCTGGAGGCTACGAGCAGTACTTC	CASSPAGGYEQYF
TRBV19	NA	TRBD1	TRBJ2-7	TGTGCCAGTAACCGGGGACAGGGCTACGAGCAGTACTTC	CASNRGQGYEQYF
TRBV6-1	NA	TRBD1	TRBJ1-1	TGTGCCAGCAGACAGGGGTTGAACACTGAAGCTTTCTTT	CASRQGLNTEAFF
TRBV5-1	NA	TRBD2	TRBJ2-2	TGCGCCAGCAGCTTGGAGGCGGGGAGGGCCGGGGAGCTGTTTTTT	CASSLEAGRAGELFF
TRBV5-1	NA	TRBD2	TRBJ2-1	TGCGCCAGCAGCCGCACCTCGACAGCGGGAGGATTTAATGAGCAGTTCTTC	CASSRTSTAGGFNEQFF
TRBV10-3	NA	TRBD2	TRBJ2-1	TGTGCCATCAGTGAATCTAGCGGGGGGCGGTCCAATGAGCAGTTCTTC	CAISESSGGRSNEQFF
TRBV6-5	few	TRBD2	TRBJ2-2	TGTGCCAGCTGTCTAGCGGGGAGGGAGCTGTTTTTT	CASCLAGRELFF
TRBV28	NA	TRBD1	TRBJ2-7	TGTGCCAGCAGTTCGACAGGGGTTCACAGGGAGCAGTACTTC	CASSSTGVHREQYF
TRBV6-5	NA	NA	TRBJ2-7	TGTGCCAGCAGTTCCTCGACACGAGTCTGGGACGAGCAGTACTTC	CASSSSTRVWDEQYF
TRBV10-3	once	NA	TRBJ1-1	TGTGCCATCAGTGAGTTCACAGAAAACACTGAAGCTTTCTTT	CAISEFTENTEAFF
TRBV9	NA	TRBD1	TRBJ2-1	TGTGCCAGCAGCGTATGGGGGGGGGACAGGGACAATGAGCAGTTCTTC	CASSVWGGDRDNEQFF
TRBV4-3	few	TRBD1	TRBJ2-1	TGCGCCAGCAGCCAAGACCCGGGGACAGGGGAATACAATGAGCAGTTCTTC	CASSQDPGTGEYNEQFF
TRBV7-8	NA	NA	TRBJ1-2	TGTGCCAGCAGTTATAGTAACAGGGATGGCTACACCTTC	CASSYSNRDGYTF
TRBV5-1	NA	NA	TRBJ1-1	TGCGCCAGCAGCTTGGAGGTCAGGGACACTGAAGCTTTCTTT	CASSLEVRDTEAFF
TRBV6-6	few	TRBD1	TRBJ1-1	TGTGCCAGCAGCCGACAGGGCCACACTGAAGCTTTCTTT	CASSRQGHTEAFF
TRBV20-1	NA	NA	TRBJ1-1	TGCAGTGCAGAGGGGAACACTGAAGCTTTCTTT	CSAEGNTEAFF
TRBV21-1	NA	NA	TRBJ2-7	TGTGCCAGCAGCAAAGAGGTGACTAGCGGGGGGTCCTACGAGCAGTACTTC	CASSKEVTSGGSYEQYF
TRBV7-9	NA	TRBD2	TRBJ2-3	TGTGCCAGCAGCCTCGGACAGAATAGCGGGGTGGAGGATACGCAGTATTTT	CASSLGQNSGVEDTQYF
TRBV25-1	NA	TRBD2	TRBJ2-7	TGTGCCAGCAGTGAACCCAGTAGCGGGTACTCCTACGAGCAGTACTTC	CASSEPSSGYSYEQYF
TRBV4-3	NA	NA	TRBJ2-7	TGCGCCAGCAGCCAAGCGGGACTCTCGGGCTCCTACGAGCAGTACTTC	CASSQAGLSGSYEQYF
TRBV7-3	NA	NA	TRBJ1-1	TGTGCCAGCAGTTGGGCGGGGGATTTGGGTGAAGCTTTCTTT	CASSWAGDLGEAFF
TRBV11-2	NA	NA	TRBJ2-1	TGTGCCAGCAGGACAGAGTACAATGAGCAGTTCTTC	CASRTEYNEQFF
TRBV6-6	NA	NA	TRBJ2-1	TGTGCCAGCAGTTACCTGGGGCGGGGATCGTACAATGAGCAGTTCTTC	CASSYLGRGSYNEQFF
TRBV10-2	NA	TRBD1	TRBJ1-1	TGCGCCAGCAGATTAGGACAGGGGGCAGTCGTAAACACTGAAGCTTTCTTT	CASRLGQGAVVNTEAFF
TRBV10-3	NA	TRBD1	TRBJ2-6	TGTGCCATCAGTGGACAGGGTACCGGGGCCAACGTCCTGACTTTC	CAISGQGTGANVLTF
TRBV28	NA	NA	TRBJ1-5	TGTGCCAGCAGTCTGCCAGTTATTAGCAATCAGCCCCAGCATTTT	CASSLPVISNQPQHF
TRBV18	NA	NA	TRBJ2-1	TGTGCCAGCTCACCACCGGCGGGACCGCACTACAATGAGCAGTTCTTC	CASSPPAGPHYNEQFF
TRBV5-1	NA	NA	TRBJ2-5	TGCGCCAGCAGCCGGGGGTACCAAGAGACCCAGTACTTC	CASSRGYQETQYF
TRBV6-4	NA	NA	TRBJ2-3	TGTGCCAGCAGTGACTCTTCTGGGGCCACAGATACGCAGTATTTT	CASSDSSGATDTQYF
TRBV20-1	NA	NA	TRBJ1-1	TGCAGTGGTCGCCTGGAGACTGAAGCTTTCTTT	CSGRLETEAFF
TRBV6-5	NA	NA	TRBJ1-6	TGTGCCAGCAGTTACTCAGAAACAGGGCACTCACCCCTCCACTTT	CASSYSETGHSPLHF
TRBV6-5	NA	NA	TRBJ1-2	TGTGCCAGCAGTTACTCCACGGGCAGGACGGGAAGCTACACCTTC	CASSYSTGRTGSYTF
TRBV7-6	once	NA	TRBJ2-3	TGTGCCAGCAGCCCCCGGGCGGGCCCAGATACGCAGTATTTT	CASSPRAGPDTQYF
TRBV7-8	NA	NA	TRBJ1-4	TGTGCCAGCAGCCCAGTTAGTCCCGGGGGGGAAAAACTGTTTTTT	CASSPVSPGGEKLFF
TRBV25-1	NA	NA	TRBJ2-5	TGTGCCAGCAGTGAGGGTAGGGGGCAAGAGACCCAGTACTTC	CASSEGRGQETQYF
TRBV27	NA	NA	TRBJ2-7	TGTGCCAGCAGTTACCGAGGTTGGCGTTACGAGCAGTACTTC	CASSYRGWRYEQYF
TRBV6-5	NA	TRBD1	TRBJ1-5	TGTGCCAGCACGACAGGGCGTGATCAGCCCCAGCATTTT	CASTTGRDQPQHF
TRBV7-6	NA	NA	TRBJ2-7	TGTGCCAGCAGCTTACTCGAGTACGTTGCCTACGAGCAGTACTTC	CASSLLEYVAYEQYF
TRBV29-1	NA	NA	TRBJ2-2	TGCAGCGTTGAGAGGTACACCGGGGAGCTGTTTTTT	CSVERYTGELFF
TRBV9	NA	NA	TRBJ2-7	TGTGCCAGCAGCGTAGCTGTAGGGGCCTACGAGCAGTACTTC	CASSVAVGAYEQYF
TRBV28	NA	TRBD2	TRBJ2-5	TGTGCCAGCAGTTTAGGGGGGGCCCAGTACTTC	CASSLGGAQYF
TRBV11-2	few	NA	TRBJ1-2	TGTGCCAGCAGCTCGGAGCAGGGAATGTATGGCTACACCTTC	CASSSEQGMYGYTF
TRBV9	few	TRBD2	TRBJ2-7	TGTGCCAGCAGCGTTACACTAGCGGGTTACGAGCAGTACTTC	CASSVTLAGYEQYF